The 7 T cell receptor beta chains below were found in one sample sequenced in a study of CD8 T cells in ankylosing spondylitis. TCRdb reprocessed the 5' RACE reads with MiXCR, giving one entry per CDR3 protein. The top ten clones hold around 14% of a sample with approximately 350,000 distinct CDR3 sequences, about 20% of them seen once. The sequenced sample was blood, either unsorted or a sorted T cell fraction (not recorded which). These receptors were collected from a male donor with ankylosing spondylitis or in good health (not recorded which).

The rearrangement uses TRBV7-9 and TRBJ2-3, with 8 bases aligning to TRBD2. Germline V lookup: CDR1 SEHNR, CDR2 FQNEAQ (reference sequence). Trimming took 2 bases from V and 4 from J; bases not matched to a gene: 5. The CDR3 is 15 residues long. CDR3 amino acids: CASSLSGGIPDTQYF. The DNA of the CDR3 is TGTGCCAGCAGCTTAAGCGGGGGAATACCAGATACGCAGTATTTT.

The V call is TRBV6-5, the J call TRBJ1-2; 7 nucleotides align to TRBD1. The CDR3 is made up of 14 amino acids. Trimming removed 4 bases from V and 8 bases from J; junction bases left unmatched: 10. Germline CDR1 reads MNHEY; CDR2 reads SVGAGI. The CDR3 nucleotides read TGTGCCAGCAGTTCCCCGACAGGGTGGCGGGGCTACACCTTC. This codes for CASSSPTGWRGYTF.

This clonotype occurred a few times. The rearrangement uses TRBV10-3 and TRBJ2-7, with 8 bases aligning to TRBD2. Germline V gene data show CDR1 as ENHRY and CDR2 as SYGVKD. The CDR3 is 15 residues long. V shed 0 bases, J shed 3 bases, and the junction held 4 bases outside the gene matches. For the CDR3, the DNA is TGTGCCATCAGTGAGTCAGGTAGCGGGGACTACGAGCAGTACTTC. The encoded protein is CAISESGSGDYEQYF.

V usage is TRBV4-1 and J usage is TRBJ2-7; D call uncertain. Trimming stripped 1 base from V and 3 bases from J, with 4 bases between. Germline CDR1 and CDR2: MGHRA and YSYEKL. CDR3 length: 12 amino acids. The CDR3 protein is CASSQARYEQYF. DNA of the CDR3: TGCGCCAGCAGCCAAGCCCGCTACGAGCAGTACTTC.

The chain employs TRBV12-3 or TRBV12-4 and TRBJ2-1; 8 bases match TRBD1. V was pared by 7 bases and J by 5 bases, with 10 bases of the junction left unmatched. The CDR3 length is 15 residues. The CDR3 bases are TGTGCCAGCACCCAACAGGGGGTTCTTCACAATGAGCAGTTCTTC. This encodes CASTQQGVLHNEQFF.

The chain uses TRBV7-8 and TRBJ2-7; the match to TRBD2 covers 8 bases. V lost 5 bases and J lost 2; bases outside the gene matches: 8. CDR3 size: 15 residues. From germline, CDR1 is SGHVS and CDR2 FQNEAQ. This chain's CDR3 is CASSPSGGLTYEQYF. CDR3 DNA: TGTGCCAGCAGCCCGAGCGGGGGTTTGACCTACGAGCAGTACTTC.

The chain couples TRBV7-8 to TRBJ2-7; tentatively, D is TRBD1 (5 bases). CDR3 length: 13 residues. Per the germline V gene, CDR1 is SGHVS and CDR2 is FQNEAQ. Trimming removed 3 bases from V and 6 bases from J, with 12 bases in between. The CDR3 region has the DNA TGTGCCAGCAGCTTCACAGGTCTCCCCGAGCAGTACTTC. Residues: CASSFTGLPEQYF.